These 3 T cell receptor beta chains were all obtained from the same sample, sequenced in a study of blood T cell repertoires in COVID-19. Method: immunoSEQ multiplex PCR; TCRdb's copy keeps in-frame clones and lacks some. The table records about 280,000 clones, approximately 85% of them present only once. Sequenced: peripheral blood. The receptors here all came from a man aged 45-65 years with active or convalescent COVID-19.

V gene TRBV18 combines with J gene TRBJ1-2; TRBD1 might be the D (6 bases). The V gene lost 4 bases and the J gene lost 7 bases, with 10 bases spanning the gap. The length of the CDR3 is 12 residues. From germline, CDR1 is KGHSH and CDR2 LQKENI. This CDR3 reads CASSLGQRGYTF. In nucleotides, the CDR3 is TGTGCCAGCTCACTTGGACAGCGTGGCTACACCTTC.

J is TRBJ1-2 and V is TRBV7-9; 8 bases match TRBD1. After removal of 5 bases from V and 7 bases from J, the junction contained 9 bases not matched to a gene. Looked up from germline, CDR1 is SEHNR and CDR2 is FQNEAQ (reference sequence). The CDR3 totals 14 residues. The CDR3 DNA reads TGTGCCAGCAGCCCGTCCCCCGGGACAGGTGGCTACACCTTC. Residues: CASSPSPGTGGYTF.

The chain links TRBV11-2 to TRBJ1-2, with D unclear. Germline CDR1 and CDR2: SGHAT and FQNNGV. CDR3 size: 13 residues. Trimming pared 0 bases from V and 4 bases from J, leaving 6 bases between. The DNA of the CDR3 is TGTGCCAGCAGCTTAGATCCCGGCTATGGCTACACCTTC. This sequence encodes CASSLDPGYGYTF.